The sequence of this T cell receptor (beta chain) was determined in a study of metastatic and nonmetastatic thyroid tumors. Study at large: For malignant and benign thyroid patients, tumor or nodule tissue and blood were the sources whose repertoires were compared.

Not a single patient had been given any form of treatment at any point before undergoing thyroid surgery. This clone showed up just a few times. CDR1 and CDR2 (germline): DFQATT, SNEGSKA (reference sequence). The V gene lost 5 bases and the J gene lost 4 bases, with 11 bases spanning the gap. The CDR3 runs 12 residues. With MiXCR, TCRdb called clones anew from the PCR reads. The profile shows around 15,000 clones, 20% to 25% of them singletons. The rearrangement links TRBV20-1 to TRBJ1-1, with a possible D match to TRBD1 (5 bases). This TCR came from a male donor with papillary thyroid cancer or a benign thyroid nodule (not recorded which). Some clones in this sample may be carry-over from other donors' samples. The sequenced material came from tumor tissue. The CDR3: CSAGGGGTEAFF. CDR3 nucleotides: TGCAGTGCTGGGGGGGGAGGCACTGAAGCTTTCTTT.